The T cell receptor beta chain under discussion was sequenced for a study of control samples from healthy donors and cancer patients. Data came from immunoSEQ multiplex PCR; TCRdb stores just in-frame clones and leaves some out. The sample comprises 120,000 to 150,000 clones, 85% to 95% of which are singletons, and over 10% rests with the top ten. Germline V gene lookup returns CDR1 MDHEN and CDR2 SYDVKM. V lost 6 bases and J 2 bases, leaving 28 bases between the germline ends. The CDR3 loop spans 19 amino acids. Sequencing used blood. The J gene is TRBJ2-5, the V gene TRBV28, with D perhaps TRBD1 (8 bases). This clonotype originated in a man in his forties in good health. CDR3 sequence: CASSHPRGPGTNQQETQYF. Written as DNA, the CDR3 is TGTGCCAGCAGCCACCCCAGGGGGCCGGGGACTAACCAACAAGAGACCCAGTACTTC.